This T cell receptor (beta chain) was captured by sequencing in a study of CD8 T cells in acute hepatitis C reinfection. Study findings and constraints: NS3-1073 specific repertoires were highly diverse across all groups.

As regards this clone: Its antigen remains unidentified.

Some clones are missing from TCRdb's copy, which holds only in-frame ones; the method was immunoSEQ multiplex PCR. The sample consists of around 36,000 clones, 80% to 90% of them appearing once. The sample's time point: naive CD8 control sorted from an acute-time-point sample. This CDR3 has 17 residues. Germline V lookup: CDR1 MGHRA, CDR2 YSYEKL. Trimming removed 3 bases from V and 1 base from J; junction bases left unmatched: 11. V usage is TRBV4-1 and J usage is TRBJ2-7; TRBD2 aligns across 8 bases. The TCR comes from a woman under 30 who spontaneously cleared hepatitis C infection. The sample consisted of naive CD8+ T cells from PBMCs. CDR3 sequence reads: CASSHPVGREVSYEQYF. DNA for the CDR3: TGCGCCAGCAGCCACCCGGTCGGGCGGGAGGTTTCCTACGAGCAGTACTTC.